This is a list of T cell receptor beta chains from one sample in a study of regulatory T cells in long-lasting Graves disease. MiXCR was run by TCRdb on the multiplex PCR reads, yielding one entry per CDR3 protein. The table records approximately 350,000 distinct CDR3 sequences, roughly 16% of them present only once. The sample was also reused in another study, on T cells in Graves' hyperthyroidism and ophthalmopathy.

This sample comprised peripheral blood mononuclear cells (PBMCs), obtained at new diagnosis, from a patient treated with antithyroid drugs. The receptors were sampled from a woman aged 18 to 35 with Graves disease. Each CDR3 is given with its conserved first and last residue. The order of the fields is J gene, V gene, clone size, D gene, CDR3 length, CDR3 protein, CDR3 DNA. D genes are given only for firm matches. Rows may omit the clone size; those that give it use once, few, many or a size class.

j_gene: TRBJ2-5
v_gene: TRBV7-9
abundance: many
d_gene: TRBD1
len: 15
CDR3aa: CASTPGAGGEATQYF
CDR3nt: TGTGCCAGCACCCCCGGCGCAGGGGGCGAAGCGACCCAGTACTTC

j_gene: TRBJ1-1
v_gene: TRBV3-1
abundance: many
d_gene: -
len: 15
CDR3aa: CASSPQGGVGTEAFF
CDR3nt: TGTGCCAGCAGCCCCCAAGGAGGGGTGGGCACTGAAGCTTTCTTT

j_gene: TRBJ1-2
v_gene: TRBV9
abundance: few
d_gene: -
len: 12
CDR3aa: CASSPDSKGYTF
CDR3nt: TGTGCCAGCAGCCCGGACAGTAAAGGCTACACCTTC

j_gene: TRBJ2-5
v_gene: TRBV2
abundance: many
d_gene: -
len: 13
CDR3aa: CASSVGYQETQYF
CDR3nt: TGTGCCAGCAGTGTGGGGTACCAAGAGACCCAGTACTTC

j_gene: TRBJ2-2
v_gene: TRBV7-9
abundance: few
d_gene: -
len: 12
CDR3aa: CASSRFPGELFF
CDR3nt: TGTGCCAGCAGCCGTTTCCCCGGGGAGCTGTTTTTT

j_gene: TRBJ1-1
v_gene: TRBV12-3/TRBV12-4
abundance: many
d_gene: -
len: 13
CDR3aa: CASSLWEDTEAFF
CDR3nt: TGTGCCAGCAGTTTATGGGAAGACACTGAAGCTTTCTTT

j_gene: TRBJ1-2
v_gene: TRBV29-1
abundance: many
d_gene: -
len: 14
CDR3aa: CSAKAGDTNYGYTF
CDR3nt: TGCAGCGCCAAGGCGGGGGACACTAACTATGGCTACACCTTC

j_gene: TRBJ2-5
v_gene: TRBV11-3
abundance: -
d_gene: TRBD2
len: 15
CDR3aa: CASSLRGGAQETQYF
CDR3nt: TGTGCCAGCAGCCTACGGGGGGGCGCCCAAGAGACCCAGTACTTC

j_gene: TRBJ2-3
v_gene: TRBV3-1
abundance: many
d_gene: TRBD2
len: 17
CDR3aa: CASSPHTGGGSTDTQYF
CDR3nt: TGTGCCAGCAGTCCACACACTGGCGGGGGGAGCACAGATACGCAGTATTTT

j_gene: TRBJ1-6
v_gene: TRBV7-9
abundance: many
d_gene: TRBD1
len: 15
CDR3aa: CASSLGDRQNSPLHF
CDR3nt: TGTGCCAGCAGCTTAGGGGACAGGCAAAATTCACCCCTCCACTTT

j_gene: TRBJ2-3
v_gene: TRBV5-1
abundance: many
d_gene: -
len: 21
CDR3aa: CASSLEGRTTLRGGRADTQYF
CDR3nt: TGCGCCAGCAGCTTGGAGGGACGGACAACACTCAGGGGCGGGAGAGCAGATACGCAGTATTTT

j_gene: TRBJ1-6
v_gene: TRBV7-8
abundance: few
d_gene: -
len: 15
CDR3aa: CASSLASLDNSPLHF
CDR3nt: TGTGCCAGCAGCTTAGCATCACTGGATAATTCACCCCTCCACTTT

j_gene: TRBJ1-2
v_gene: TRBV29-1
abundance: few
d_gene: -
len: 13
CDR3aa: CSVAGTRVYGCTF
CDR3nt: -

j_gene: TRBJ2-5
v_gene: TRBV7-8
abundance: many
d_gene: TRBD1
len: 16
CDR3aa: CAGSSRAGGEGETQYF
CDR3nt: TGTGCCGGCAGCTCCAGGGCAGGGGGCGAGGGAGAGACCCAGTACTTC

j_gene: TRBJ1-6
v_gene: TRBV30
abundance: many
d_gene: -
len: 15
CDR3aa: CAWSGFGTDNSPLHF
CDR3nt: TGTGCCTGGAGTGGTTTCGGGACCGATAATTCACCCCTCCACTTT

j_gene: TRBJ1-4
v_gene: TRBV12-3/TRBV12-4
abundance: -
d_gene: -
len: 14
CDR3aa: CASSPLWGQEKLFF
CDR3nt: TGTGCCAGCAGCCCCTTATGGGGGCAGGAAAAACTGTTTTTT

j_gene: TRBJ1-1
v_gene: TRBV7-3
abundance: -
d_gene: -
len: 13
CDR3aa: CASSPYYNTEAFF
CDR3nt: TGTGCCAGCAGCCCCTACTACAACACTGAAGCTTTCTTT

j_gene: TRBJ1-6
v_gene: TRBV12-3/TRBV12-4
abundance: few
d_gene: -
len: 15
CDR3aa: CASSLLGSGNSPLHF
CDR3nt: TGTGCCAGCAGTTTATTAGGGTCCGGTAATTCACCCCTCCACTTT

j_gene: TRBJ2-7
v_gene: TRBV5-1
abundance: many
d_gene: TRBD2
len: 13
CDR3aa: CASTSGSQYEQYF
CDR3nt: TGCGCCAGCACCAGCGGGAGTCAATACGAGCAGTACTTC

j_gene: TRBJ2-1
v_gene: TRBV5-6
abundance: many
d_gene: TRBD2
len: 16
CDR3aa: CASSAWGLAYNNEQFF
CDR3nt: TGTGCCAGCAGCGCCTGGGGACTAGCGTACAACAATGAGCAGTTCTTC

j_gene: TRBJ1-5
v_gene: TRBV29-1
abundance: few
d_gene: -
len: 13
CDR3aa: CSVEILRGQPQHF
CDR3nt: TGCAGCGTTGAGATTCTCAGGGGCCAGCCCCAGCATTTT

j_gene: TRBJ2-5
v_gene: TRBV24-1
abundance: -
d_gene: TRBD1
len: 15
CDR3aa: CATSDRTGAYNEQYF
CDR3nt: TGTGCCACCAGTGACAGGACAGGGGCCTACAATGAGCAGTACTTC

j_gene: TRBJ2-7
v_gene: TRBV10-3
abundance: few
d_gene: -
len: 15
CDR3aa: CAISESGTAGYEQYF
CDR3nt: TGTGCCATCAGTGAGTCCGGGACGGCCGGCTACGAGCAGTACTTC

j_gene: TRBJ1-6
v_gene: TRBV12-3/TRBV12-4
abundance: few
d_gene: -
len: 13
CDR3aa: CASSVSRGSPLHF
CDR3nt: TGTGCCAGCAGCGTATCTCGGGGTTCACCCCTCCACTTT

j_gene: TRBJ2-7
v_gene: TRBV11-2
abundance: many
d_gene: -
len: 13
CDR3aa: CASSKWGVNEQYF
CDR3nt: TGTGCCAGCAGCAAGTGGGGGGTTAACGAGCAGTACTTC

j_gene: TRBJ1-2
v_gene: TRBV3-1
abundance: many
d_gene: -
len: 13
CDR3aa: CASSPQRLYGYTF
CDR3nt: TGTGCCAGCAGCCCCCAACGGCTCTATGGCTACACCTTC

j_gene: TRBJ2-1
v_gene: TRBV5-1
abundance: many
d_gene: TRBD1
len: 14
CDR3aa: CASSPGQGYNEQFF
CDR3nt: TGTGCCAGCAGCCCCGGACAGGGCTACAATGAGCAGTTCTTC

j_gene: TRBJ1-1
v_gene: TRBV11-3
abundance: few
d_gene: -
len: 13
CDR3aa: CASSPRQSTEAFF
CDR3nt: TGTGCCAGTAGTCCCCGACAGAGCACTGAAGCTTTCTTT

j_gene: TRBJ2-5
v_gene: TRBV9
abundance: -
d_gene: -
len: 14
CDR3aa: CASSVAGDQGTQYF
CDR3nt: TGTGCCAGCAGCGTAGCCGGGGATCAAGGGACCCAGTACTTC

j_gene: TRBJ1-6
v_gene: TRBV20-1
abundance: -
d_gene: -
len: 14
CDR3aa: CSARHSSYNSPLHF
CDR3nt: TGCAGTGCTAGACACAGCTCCTATAATTCACCCCTCCACTTT

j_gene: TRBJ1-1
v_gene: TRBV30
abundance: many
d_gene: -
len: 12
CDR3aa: CAWRLTNTEAFF
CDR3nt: TGTGCCTGGAGATTGACGAACACTGAAGCTTTCTTT

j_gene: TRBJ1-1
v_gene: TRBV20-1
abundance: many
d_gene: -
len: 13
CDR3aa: CSAREQLNTEAFF
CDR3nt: TGCAGTGCTAGAGAACAGCTAAACACTGAAGCTTTCTTT

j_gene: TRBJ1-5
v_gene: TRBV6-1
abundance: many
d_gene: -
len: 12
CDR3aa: CASSRHNQPQHF
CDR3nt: TGTGCCAGCAGTCGTCATAATCAGCCCCAGCATTTT

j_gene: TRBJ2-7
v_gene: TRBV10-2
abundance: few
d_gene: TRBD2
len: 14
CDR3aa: CASTLAGVQNEQYF
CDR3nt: TGCGCCAGCACCCTAGCGGGAGTTCAGAACGAGCAGTACTTC

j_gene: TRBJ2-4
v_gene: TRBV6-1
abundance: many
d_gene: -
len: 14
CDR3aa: CASSVDRSRGRQYF
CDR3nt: TGTGCCAGCAGTGTCGACAGGTCACGCGGGCGTCAGTACTTC

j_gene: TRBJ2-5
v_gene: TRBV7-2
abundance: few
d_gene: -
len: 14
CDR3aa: CASIPSGGSETQYF
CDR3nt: TGTGCCAGCATCCCGTCCGGGGGATCAGAGACCCAGTACTTC

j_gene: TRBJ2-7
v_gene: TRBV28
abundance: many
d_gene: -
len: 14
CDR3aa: CATISRGDTYEQYF
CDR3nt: TGTGCCACAATTTCCAGGGGGGATACCTACGAGCAGTACTTC

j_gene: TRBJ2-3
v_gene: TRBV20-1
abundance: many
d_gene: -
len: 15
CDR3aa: CSARDGARFTDTQYF
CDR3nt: TGCAGTGCTAGAGATGGGGCTAGGTTCACAGATACGCAGTATTTT

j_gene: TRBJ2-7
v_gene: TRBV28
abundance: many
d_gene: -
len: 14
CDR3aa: CASSFSRGTYEQYF
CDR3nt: TGTGCCAGCAGTTTTAGTCGGGGGACCTACGAGCAGTACTTC

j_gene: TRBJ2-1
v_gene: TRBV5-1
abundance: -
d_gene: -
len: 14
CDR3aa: CASSSQDPGTEQFF
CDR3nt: TGCGCCAGCAGCAGCCAAGATCCCGGTACCGAGCAGTTCTTC

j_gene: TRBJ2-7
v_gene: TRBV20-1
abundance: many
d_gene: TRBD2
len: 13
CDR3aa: CSATSSGAYEQYF
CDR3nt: TGCAGTGCAACATCTAGCGGTGCCTACGAGCAGTACTTC

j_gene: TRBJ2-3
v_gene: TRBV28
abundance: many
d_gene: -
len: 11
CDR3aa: CASSSLRGQYF
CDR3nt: TGTGCCAGCAGTTCACTTAGGGGGCAGTATTTT